This TCR beta chain was identified during a study of T cell responses to AZD1222 COVID-19 vaccine. Study conclusions and caveats: Clonal diversity may have been underestimated, and the donors were mostly white British, with more females than males. All repertoire sampling was performed exclusively after the peak T cell response. Nearly half of spike-specific TCRs reportedly target variant regions that are unmutated in the B.1.351 and B.1.1.7 variants.

With respect to this clone: What it recognizes is unknown.

Repertoires were generated with immunoSEQ multiplex PCR, while TCRdb's copy carries only in-frame clones and drops some. The sample contains approximately 68,000 clones, about 87% of which appear only once. The V gene lost 3 bases and the J gene lost 5 bases, with 10 bases spanning the gap. The CDR3 is 13 residues long. The germline V gene has CDR1 MNHEY and CDR2 SMNVEV (reference sequence). This TCR was recovered from an adult in good health. This chain joins TRBV27 and TRBJ1-1; unclear D gene. Sequences were derived from peripheral blood, sampled on day 0 of AZD1222 vaccination. The CDR3 sequence is CASSFTSKTEAFF. CDR3 nucleotides: TGTGCCAGCAGTTTCACTTCTAAGACTGAAGCTTTCTTT.